The TCR beta chain under discussion was sequenced for a study of identical twins. V dropped 6 bases and J dropped 4 bases, with 18 bases sitting between them. Germline V lookup: CDR1 MNHNY, CDR2 SVGAGI (reference sequence). The CDR3 length is 15 residues. One entry per CDR3 protein, called by TCRdb with MiXCR from the 5' RACE reads. The profile shows about 1.7 million distinct CDR3 sequences, roughly 35% of them singletons. This clonotype was found a few times. The material sequenced was cord blood. This TCR derives from a newborn girl in good health. This sequence joins TRBV6-6 and TRBJ2-5; D ambiguous. CDR3 coding DNA: TGTGCCAGCAGCCAAAACTGGGCCCATGGAGAGACCCAGTACTTC. It yields the protein CASSQNWAHGETQYF.